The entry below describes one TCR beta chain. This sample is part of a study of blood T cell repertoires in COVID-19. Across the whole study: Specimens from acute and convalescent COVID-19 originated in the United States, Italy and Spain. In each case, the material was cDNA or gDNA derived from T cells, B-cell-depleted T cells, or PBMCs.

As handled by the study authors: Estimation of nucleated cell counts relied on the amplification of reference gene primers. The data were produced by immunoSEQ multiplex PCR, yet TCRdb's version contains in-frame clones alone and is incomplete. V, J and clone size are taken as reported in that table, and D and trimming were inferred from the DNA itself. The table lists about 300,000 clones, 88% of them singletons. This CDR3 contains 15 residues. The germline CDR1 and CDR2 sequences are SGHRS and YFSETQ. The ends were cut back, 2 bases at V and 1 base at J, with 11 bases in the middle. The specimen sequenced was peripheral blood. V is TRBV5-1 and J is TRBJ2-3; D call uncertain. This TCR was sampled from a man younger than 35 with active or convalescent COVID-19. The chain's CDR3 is CASSFSPTRTDTQYF. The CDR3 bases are TGCGCCAGCAGCTTTAGCCCTACCCGCACAGATACGCAGTATTTT.